This is a list of T cell receptor beta chains from one sample in a study of CXCR3-negative and CXCR3-positive naive CD8 T cells. TCRdb re-called the 5' RACE reads and catalogs CDR3 proteins one per entry, DNA excluded. This table lists some 140,000 distinct CDR3 sequences. Sequenced sample: naive CXCR3+ CD8+ T cells from blood. These receptors were obtained from a human donor in good health. Some clones in this sample may be carry-over from other donors' samples. CDR3s include the opening cysteine and the closing phenylalanine or tryptophan.

j_call v_call cdr3_aa
TRBJ2-1 TRBV2 CASNSGTAYNEQFF
TRBJ2-1 TRBV4-3 CASSQVSQPSSYNEQFF
TRBJ1-3 TRBV4-1 CASSQLDRVSGNTIYF
TRBJ2-1 TRBV28 CASSTGTSGRLYNEQFF
TRBJ1-2 TRBV29-1 CSVGTGDRYGYTF
TRBJ1-4 TRBV21-1 CASSTGIDRGNEKLFF
TRBJ2-7 TRBV29-1 CSVLRVEEVYEQYF
TRBJ2-7 TRBV20-1 CSAGQPGLAEPEQYF
TRBJ2-7 TRBV5-1 CASSSRGPTYEQYF
TRBJ1-2 TRBV29-1 CSVESQATGGYTF
TRBJ1-2 TRBV20-1 CSAIGKEGYIYGYTF
TRBJ2-5 TRBV29-1 CSGVSQETQYF
TRBJ2-5 TRBV4-2 CASSQGTSAQETQYF
TRBJ2-1 TRBV20-1 CSARDAMGSYNEQFF
TRBJ1-1 TRBV28 CASSPPPLSLGNTEAFF
TRBJ2-1 TRBV2 CASSGTDNEQFF
TRBJ2-1 TRBV19 CASSIWLDSYNEQFF
TRBJ2-2 TRBV7-8 CASSLGQGVGDGELFF
TRBJ2-1 TRBV19 CASSPRVNEQFF
TRBJ2-7 TRBV19 CASRAAYSYEQYF
TRBJ2-5 TRBV29-1 CSDGGLGSQETQYF
TRBJ2-7 TRBV29-1 CSVEDRDRGNEQYF
TRBJ2-4 TRBV10-1 CASSDRLGAEYF
TRBJ2-2 TRBV25-1 CASSPSAGGTGELFF
TRBJ1-1 TRBV6-5 CASSPSEGANTEAFF
TRBJ2-1 TRBV29-1 CSVEGQPQGLIYNEQFF
TRBJ2-3 TRBV9 CASSVAGPNTDTQYF
TRBJ2-7 TRBV4-1 CASSPTPGQGTYEQYF
TRBJ2-1 TRBV6-1 CASMIEDRGGNEQFF
TRBJ2-2 TRBV6-5 CASRWGTVRPGELFF
TRBJ2-3 TRBV4-2 CASSPYLADTQYF
TRBJ1-1 TRBV11-2 CASSQGKRTEAFF
TRBJ1-6 TRBV28 CASSLLDRVSSPLHF
TRBJ2-7 TRBV6-1 CASSEADEQYF
TRBJ2-1 TRBV28 CASTLYYEQFF
TRBJ1-3 TRBV5-5 CASSLGGGSGNTIYF
TRBJ2-4 TRBV19 CASSIDSGRGKNIQYF
TRBJ1-2 TRBV29-1 CSVGVNNLDGYTF
TRBJ2-7 TRBV12-3/TRBV12-4 CASSLGFLLEQYF
TRBJ2-3 TRBV12-3/TRBV12-4 CASSPGLDTQYF
TRBJ2-5 TRBV14 CASSPSGMETQYF
TRBJ2-6 TRBV29-1 CSVEGQDRESGANVLTF
TRBJ2-1 TRBV7-8 CASNPGVSYNEQFF
TRBJ1-1 TRBV9 CASSDRGGTEAFF
TRBJ2-1 TRBV4-1 CASSQASIWNEQFF
TRBJ2-2 TRBV25-1 CASGTPNTGELFF
TRBJ1-4 TRBV29-1 CSVEAAESTEKLFF
TRBJ2-7 TRBV5-6 CASSFGNYENYF
TRBJ2-2 TRBV4-1 CASSRGLLTGELFF
TRBJ1-2 TRBV29-1 CSGVGGDVGYTF
TRBJ2-1 TRBV7-9 CASSLLAGVGYEQFF
TRBJ2-3 TRBV27 CASSLLLAGPDTQYF
TRBJ2-7 TRBV27 CASSFWREESEQYF